These T cell receptor beta chains were read from a single sample in a study of control samples from healthy donors and cancer patients. Libraries were prepared by immunoSEQ multiplex PCR; TCRdb keeps only in-frame clonotypes and omits some of them. This sample carries under 200,000 clones, 91% of them seen once, and the ten largest clones take about 1.4%. The source material was blood. The source is a woman aged 30 to 39 in good health. The CDR3 runs from the conserved cysteine through the conserved F or W. D genes are given only for firm matches. Some rows have no size entry. The others give once, few or many, or a class for an expanded clone.

D gene	clone size	V gene	J gene	CDR3 protein	CDR3 DNA
NA	NA	TRBV6-4	TRBJ2-2	CASSDRPGTGELFF	TGTGCCAGCAGTGACAGACCGGGGACCGGGGAGCTGTTTTTT
TRBD1	NA	TRBV25-1	TRBJ2-5	CASSEDRGQETQYF	TGTGCCAGCAGTGAGGACAGGGGACAAGAGACCCAGTACTTC
NA	NA	TRBV19	TRBJ1-5	CASSRGNQPQHF	TGTGCCAGTAGTAGGGGTAATCAGCCCCAGCATTTT
TRBD2	NA	TRBV6-2/TRBV6-3	TRBJ2-7	CASSYGGSGSYEQYF	TGTGCCAGCAGTTATGGCGGGAGTGGATCCTACGAGCAGTACTTC
NA	NA	TRBV9	TRBJ2-3	CASSPLGRDTQYF	TGTGCCAGCAGCCCCCTAGGAAGAGATACGCAGTATTTT
TRBD2	NA	TRBV6-5	TRBJ2-5	CASSYASGGAQETQYF	TGTGCCAGCAGTTACGCTAGCGGGGGGGCCCAAGAGACCCAGTACTTC
NA	NA	TRBV13	TRBJ1-2	CASSLVGQDYGYTF	TGTGCCAGCAGCTTAGTGGGACAAGACTATGGCTACACCTTC
NA	NA	TRBV27	TRBJ1-5	CASSPGGNQPQHF	TGTGCCAGCAGTCCCGGAGGCAATCAGCCCCAGCATTTT
TRBD1	NA	TRBV28	TRBJ1-2	CASRLQGAGGYTF	TGTGCCAGCCGCCTACAGGGGGCGGGAGGCTACACCTTC
NA	NA	TRBV28	TRBJ1-2	CASSSQGPGYTF	TGTGCCAGCAGTTCCCAGGGTCCTGGCTACACCTTC
TRBD1	NA	TRBV7-2	TRBJ1-4	CASSPGQRNEKLFF	TGTGCCAGCAGCCCGGGACAGCGAAATGAAAAACTGTTTTTT
NA	NA	TRBV11-3	TRBJ2-3	CASSLDQGPDTQYF	TGTGCCAGCAGCTTAGATCAGGGGCCAGATACGCAGTATTTT
NA	NA	TRBV19	TRBJ1-5	CASSISRSNQPQHF	TGTGCCAGTAGTATCAGCAGGAGCAATCAGCCCCAGCATTTT
NA	once	TRBV6-5	TRBJ1-1	CASKGPGVTEAFF	TGTGCCAGCAAGGGACCAGGGGTCACTGAAGCTTTCTTT
NA	NA	TRBV2	TRBJ2-7	CASSAGQIYEQYF	TGTGCCAGCAGCGCCGGACAGATCTACGAGCAGTACTTC
TRBD2	NA	TRBV9	TRBJ2-5	CASSVVGGQETQYF	TGTGCCAGCAGCGTAGTGGGGGGGCAAGAGACCCAGTACTTC
NA	NA	TRBV24-1	TRBJ1-5	CATSDSKQPQHF	TGTGCCACCAGTGATTCCAAACAGCCCCAGCATTTT
NA	NA	TRBV3-1/TRBV3-2	TRBJ2-1	CASSHGGGSYNEQFF	TGTGCCAGCAGCCATGGAGGGGGTTCGTACAATGAGCAGTTCTTC
TRBD1	NA	TRBV12-5	TRBJ1-5	CASGPGTGPSNQPQHF	TGTGCTAGTGGTCCGGGGACAGGGCCAAGCAATCAGCCCCAGCATTTT
NA	NA	TRBV6-5	TRBJ1-1	CASRYRDTEAFF	TGTGCCAGCAGGTACAGGGACACTGAAGCTTTCTTT
TRBD2	NA	TRBV16	TRBJ2-2	CASSNSGRDTGELFF	TGTGCCAGCAGCAATAGCGGGAGAGACACCGGGGAGCTGTTTTTT
NA	NA	TRBV10-3	TRBJ1-1	CAISGKGNTEAFF	TGTGCCATCAGTGGGAAGGGGAACACTGAAGCTTTCTTT
NA	NA	TRBV6-4	TRBJ2-1	CASSDSEGAGDEQFF	TGTGCCAGCAGTGACTCGGAGGGGGCGGGGGATGAGCAGTTCTTC